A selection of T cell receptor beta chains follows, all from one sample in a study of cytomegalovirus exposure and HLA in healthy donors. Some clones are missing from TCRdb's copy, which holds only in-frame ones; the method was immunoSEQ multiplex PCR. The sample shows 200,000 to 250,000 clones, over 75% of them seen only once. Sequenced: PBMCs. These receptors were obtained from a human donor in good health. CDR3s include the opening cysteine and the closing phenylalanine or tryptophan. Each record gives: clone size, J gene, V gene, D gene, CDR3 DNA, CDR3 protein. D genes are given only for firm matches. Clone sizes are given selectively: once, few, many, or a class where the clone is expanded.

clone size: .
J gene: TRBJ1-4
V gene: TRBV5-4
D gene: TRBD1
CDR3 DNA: TGTGCCAGCCGCCATGACAGGGGCACTAATGAAAAACTGTTTTTT
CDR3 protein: CASRHDRGTNEKLFF

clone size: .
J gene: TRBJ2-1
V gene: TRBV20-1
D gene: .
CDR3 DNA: TGCAGTGCTCGGGACAATGAGCAGTTCTTC
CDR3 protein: CSARDNEQFF

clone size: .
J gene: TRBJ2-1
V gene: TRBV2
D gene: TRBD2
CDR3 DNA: TGTGCCAGCAGACCAGGACTAGCTAGCTCCTACAATGAGCAGTTCTTC
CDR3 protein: CASRPGLASSYNEQFF

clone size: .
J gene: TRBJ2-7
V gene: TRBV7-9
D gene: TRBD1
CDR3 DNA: TGTTCCAGCAGCTCGGTCTACCCTGGGATCGGGACAGGGGGCTACGAGCAGTACTTC
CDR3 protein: CSSSSVYPGIGTGGYEQYF

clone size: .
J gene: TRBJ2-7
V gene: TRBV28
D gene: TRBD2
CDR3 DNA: TGTGCCAGCAGTTTCGGCCTCAGGGGGACTAGCGGATACGAGCAGTACTTC
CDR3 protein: CASSFGLRGTSGYEQYF

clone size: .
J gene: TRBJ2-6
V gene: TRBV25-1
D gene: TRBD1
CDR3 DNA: TGTGCCAGCAGTGTATCGGACAGGGGCTCTGGGGCCAACGTCCTGACTTTC
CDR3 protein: CASSVSDRGSGANVLTF

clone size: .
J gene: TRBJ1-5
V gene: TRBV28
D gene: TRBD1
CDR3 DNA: TGTGCCAGCAGTGCCCTTAAAGGGGACAGGGCTATGGTGAGCAATCAGCCCCAGCATTTT
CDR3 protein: CASSALKGDRAMVSNQPQHF

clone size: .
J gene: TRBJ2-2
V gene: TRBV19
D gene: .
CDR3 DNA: TGTGCCAGTAGTACGTCCGGGGGTCCCGGGGAGCTGTTTTTT
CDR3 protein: CASSTSGGPGELFF

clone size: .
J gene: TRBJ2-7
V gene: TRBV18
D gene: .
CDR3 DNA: TGTGCCAGCTCACCACCGGGCTCTCTACTAGGTCCCTACGAGCAGTACTTC
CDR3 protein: CASSPPGSLLGPYEQYF

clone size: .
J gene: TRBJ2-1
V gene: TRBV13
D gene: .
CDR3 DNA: TGTGCCAGCAGCCCTCGTCGGGTCGTCTACTACAATGAGCAGTTCTTC
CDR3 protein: CASSPRRVVYYNEQFF

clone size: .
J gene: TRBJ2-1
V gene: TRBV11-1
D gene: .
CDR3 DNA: TGTGCCAGCAGCTCCCGAGGCGGGAACGATGAGCAGTTCTTC
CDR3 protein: CASSSRGGNDEQFF

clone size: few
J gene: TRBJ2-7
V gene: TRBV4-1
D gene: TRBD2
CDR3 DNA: TGCGCCAGCAGCCAAGACCCCAGCGGGAGGGTCTACGAGCAGTACTTC
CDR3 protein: CASSQDPSGRVYEQYF

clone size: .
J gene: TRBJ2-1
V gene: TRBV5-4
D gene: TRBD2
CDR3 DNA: TGTGCCAGCAGCCCCGGGGGGGGGAATGAGCAGTTCTTC
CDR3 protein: CASSPGGGNEQFF

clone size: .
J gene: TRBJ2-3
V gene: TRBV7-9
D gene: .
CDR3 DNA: TGTGCCAGCAGCTTAATTGCTTTGGCTAGCACAGATACGCAGTATTTT
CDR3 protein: CASSLIALASTDTQYF

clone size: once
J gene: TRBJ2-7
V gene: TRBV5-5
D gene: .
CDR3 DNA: TGTGCCAGCAGCTTCGGGGTAAGGGCTTCCTACGAGCAGTACTTC
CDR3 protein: CASSFGVRASYEQYF

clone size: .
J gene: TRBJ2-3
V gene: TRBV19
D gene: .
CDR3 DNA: TGTGCCAGTAGTATAGTCGGGGCGGGGTCCACAGATACGCAGTATTTT
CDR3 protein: CASSIVGAGSTDTQYF

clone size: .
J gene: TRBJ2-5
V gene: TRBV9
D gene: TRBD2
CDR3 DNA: TGTGCCAGCAGCGTAGGTGTTAGCGGGAGTCTGACCCAAGAGACCCAGTACTTC
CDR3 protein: CASSVGVSGSLTQETQYF

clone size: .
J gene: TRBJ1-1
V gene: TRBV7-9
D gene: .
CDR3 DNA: TGTGCCAGCAGTCCTCGGCCCTCCAGGGGTGAAGCTTTCTTT
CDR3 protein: CASSPRPSRGEAFF

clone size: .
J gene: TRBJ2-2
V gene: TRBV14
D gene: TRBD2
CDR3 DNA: TGTGCCAGCAGCCGAAGACTAGCGAGCCGGGGCACCGGGGAGCTGTTTTTT
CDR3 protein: CASSRRLASRGTGELFF

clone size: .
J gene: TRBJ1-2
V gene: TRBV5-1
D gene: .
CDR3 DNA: TGCGCCAGCAGCTTGACCCAGGGTATCGGCTACACCTTC
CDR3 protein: CASSLTQGIGYTF

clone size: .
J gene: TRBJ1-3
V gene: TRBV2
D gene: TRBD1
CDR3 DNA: TGTGCCAGCAGTCTTCAACAGGGGCACTCTGGAAACACCATATATTTT
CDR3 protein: CASSLQQGHSGNTIYF

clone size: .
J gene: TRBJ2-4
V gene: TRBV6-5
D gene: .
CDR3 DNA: TGTGCCAGCAGTTACTCGAAGGCAGGAGCCAAAAACATTCAGTACTTC
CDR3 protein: CASSYSKAGAKNIQYF

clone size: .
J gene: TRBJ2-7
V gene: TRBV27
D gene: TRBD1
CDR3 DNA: TGTGCCAGCAGTTTTGGACAGGGCGGCTACGAGCAGTACTTC
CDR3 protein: CASSFGQGGYEQYF

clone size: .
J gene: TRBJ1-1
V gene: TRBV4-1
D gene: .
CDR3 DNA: TGCGCCAGCAGCCAGGGGGCGGTGAACACTGAAGCTTTCTTT
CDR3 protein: CASSQGAVNTEAFF

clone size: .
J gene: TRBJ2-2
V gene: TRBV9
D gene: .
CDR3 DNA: TGTGCCAGCAGCGTAGAGGGGGGAGGCGGGAGTTTTGACACCGGGGAGCTGTTTTTT
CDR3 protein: CASSVEGGGGSFDTGELFF

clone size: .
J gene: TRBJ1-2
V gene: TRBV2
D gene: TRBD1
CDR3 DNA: TGTGCCAGCAATACGGACAGGGGTAACTATGGCTACACCTTC
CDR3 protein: CASNTDRGNYGYTF

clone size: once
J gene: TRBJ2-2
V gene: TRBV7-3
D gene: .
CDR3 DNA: TGTGCCAGCAGCTTATTGAGGAACACCGGGGAGCTGTTTTTT
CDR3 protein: CASSLLRNTGELFF

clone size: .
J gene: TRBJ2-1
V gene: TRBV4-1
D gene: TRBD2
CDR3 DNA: TGCGCCAGCAGCCAAGGATTTGGGACTAGCGGGGATGAGCAGTTCTTC
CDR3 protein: CASSQGFGTSGDEQFF

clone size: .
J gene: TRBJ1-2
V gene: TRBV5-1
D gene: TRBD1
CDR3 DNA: TGCGCCAGCAGCGGCACGTACAGGGGAAACTATGGCTACACCTTC
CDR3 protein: CASSGTYRGNYGYTF

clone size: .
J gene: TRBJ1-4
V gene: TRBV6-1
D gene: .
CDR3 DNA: TGTGCCAGCAGTGATGATCAGGGTGAGAGAAAACTGTTTTTT
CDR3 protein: CASSDDQGERKLFF

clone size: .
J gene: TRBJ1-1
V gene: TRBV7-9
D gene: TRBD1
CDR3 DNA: TGTTCCAGCAGCTCGGACAGGGCGAACACTGAAGCTTTCTTT
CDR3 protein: CSSSSDRANTEAFF

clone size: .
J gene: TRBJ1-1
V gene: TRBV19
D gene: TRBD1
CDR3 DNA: TGTGCCAGTAGTATTACAGGGGCCCATTCTGAAGCTTTCTTT
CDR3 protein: CASSITGAHSEAFF

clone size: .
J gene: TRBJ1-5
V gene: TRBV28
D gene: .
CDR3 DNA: TGTGCCAGCAGACAGGGAGGGGATGGCAATCAGCCCCAGCATTTT
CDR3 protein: CASRQGGDGNQPQHF

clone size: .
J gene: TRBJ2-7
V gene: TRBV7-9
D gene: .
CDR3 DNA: TGTGCCAGTTCAACCTCTGGACTAAGCTACGAGCAGTACTTC
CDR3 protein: CASSTSGLSYEQYF

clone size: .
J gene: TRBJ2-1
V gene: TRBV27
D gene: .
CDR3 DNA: TGTGCCAGCAGTTTATCCCTTTCTGATGAGCAGTTCTTC
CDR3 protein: CASSLSLSDEQFF

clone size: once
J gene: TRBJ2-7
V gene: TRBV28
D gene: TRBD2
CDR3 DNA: TGTGCCAGCAGTTTCGCCGCTAGCGGGAGTTACGAGCAGTACTTC
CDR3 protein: CASSFAASGSYEQYF

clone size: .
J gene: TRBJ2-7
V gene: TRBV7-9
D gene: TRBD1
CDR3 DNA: TGTGCCAGCAGCCCTACGGAGGGGACAGGGGTGACCTACGAGCAGTACTTC
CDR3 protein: CASSPTEGTGVTYEQYF

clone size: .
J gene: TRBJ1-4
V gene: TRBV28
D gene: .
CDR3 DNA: TGTGCCAGCAGTTCGCCCGGACAGCTAAGGGAAAAACTGTTTTTT
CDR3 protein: CASSSPGQLREKLFF

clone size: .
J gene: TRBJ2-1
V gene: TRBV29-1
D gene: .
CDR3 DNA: TGCAGCGTCCCTGGGCCACGGAATGAGCAGTTCTTC
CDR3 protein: CSVPGPRNEQFF

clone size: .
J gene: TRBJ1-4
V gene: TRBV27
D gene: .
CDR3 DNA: TGTGCCAGCAGTTCCTATGGGAGGAATGAAAAACTGTTTTTT
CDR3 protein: CASSSYGRNEKLFF

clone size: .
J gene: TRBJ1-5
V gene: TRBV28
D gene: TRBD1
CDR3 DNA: TGTGCCAGCAGTCGGGGACAGGCGCTAATCCCCCAGCATTTT
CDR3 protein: CASSRGQALIPQHF

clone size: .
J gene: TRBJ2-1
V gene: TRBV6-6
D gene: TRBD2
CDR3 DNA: TGTGCCAGCAGTTACCGTGGGACTAGCGGGAGTCATGAGCAGTTCTTC
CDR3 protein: CASSYRGTSGSHEQFF

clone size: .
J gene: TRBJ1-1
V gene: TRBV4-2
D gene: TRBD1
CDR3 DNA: TGTGCCAGCAGCCTTAGAGAATTGGGACAGGGGTTGAACACTGAAGCTTTCTTT
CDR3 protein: CASSLRELGQGLNTEAFF

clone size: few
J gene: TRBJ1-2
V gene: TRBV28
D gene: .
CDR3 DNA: TGTGCCAGCATGTTGCTAAGCTATGGCTACACCTTC
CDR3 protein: CASMLLSYGYTF

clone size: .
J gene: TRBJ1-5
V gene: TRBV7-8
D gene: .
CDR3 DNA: TGTGCCAGCAGCTTGAGGAGATATAGCAATCAGCCCCAGCATTTT
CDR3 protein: CASSLRRYSNQPQHF

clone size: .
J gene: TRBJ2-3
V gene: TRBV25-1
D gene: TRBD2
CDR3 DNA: TGTGCCAGCAGTGATAGAGCGGGAGGACGCACAGATACGCAGTATTTT
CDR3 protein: CASSDRAGGRTDTQYF

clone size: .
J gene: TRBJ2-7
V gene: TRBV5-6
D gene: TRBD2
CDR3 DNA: TGTGCCAGCAGCTCGCTCGGATGGCTAGCGGGAGGGCATTACGAGCAGTACTTC
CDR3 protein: CASSSLGWLAGGHYEQYF

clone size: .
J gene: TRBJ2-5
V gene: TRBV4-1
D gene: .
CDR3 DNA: TGCGCCAGCAGCCAAGCCAACAGGGCCTCCCTCGAGACCCAGTACTTC
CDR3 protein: CASSQANRASLETQYF

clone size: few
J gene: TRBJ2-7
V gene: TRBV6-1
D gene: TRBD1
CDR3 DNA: TGTGCCAGCAGTGATAGGACAGGGAAATACGAGCAGTACTTC
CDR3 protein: CASSDRTGKYEQYF

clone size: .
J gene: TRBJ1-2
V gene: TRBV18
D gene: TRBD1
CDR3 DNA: TGTGCCAGCTCACCCCCTACGAGGGACAGTGGCTACACCTTC
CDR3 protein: CASSPPTRDSGYTF

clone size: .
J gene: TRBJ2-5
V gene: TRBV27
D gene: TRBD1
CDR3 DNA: TGTGCCAGCAGTACAGGGGTGTCCCAAGAGACCCAGTACTTC
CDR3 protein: CASSTGVSQETQYF

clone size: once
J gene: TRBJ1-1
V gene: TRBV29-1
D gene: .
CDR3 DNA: TGCAGCGTTGACGGGGGGGGGAACACTGAAGCTTTCTTT
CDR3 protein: CSVDGGGNTEAFF

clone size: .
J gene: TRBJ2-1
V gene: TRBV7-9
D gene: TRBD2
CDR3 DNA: TGTTCCAGCAGCTATCTACTAGCGGGAGTTAAAGAGCAGTTCTTC
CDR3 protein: CSSSYLLAGVKEQFF

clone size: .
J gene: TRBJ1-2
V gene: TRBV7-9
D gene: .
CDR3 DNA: TGTGCCAGCAGTTTGGACGGGATCTATGGCTACACCTTC
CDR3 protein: CASSLDGIYGYTF

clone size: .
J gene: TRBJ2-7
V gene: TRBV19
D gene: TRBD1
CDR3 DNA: TGTGCCAGTGATATCGGACAGGGGTCCTACGAGCAGTACTTC
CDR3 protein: CASDIGQGSYEQYF

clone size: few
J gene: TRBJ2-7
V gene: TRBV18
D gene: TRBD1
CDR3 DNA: TGTGCCAGCTCACCCGGGACAGGGGGTTACGAGCAGTACTTC
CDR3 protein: CASSPGTGGYEQYF

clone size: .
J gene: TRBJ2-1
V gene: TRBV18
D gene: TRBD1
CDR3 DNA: TGTGCCAGCTCACCAGGACAGGGGGCTTACAATGAGCAGTTCTTC
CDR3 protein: CASSPGQGAYNEQFF

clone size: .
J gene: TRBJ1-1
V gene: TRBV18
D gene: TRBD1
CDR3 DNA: TGTGCCAGCTCACCGGGGTCCCAACTGGGGACAGGGTTCGGGAACACTGAAGCTTTCTTT
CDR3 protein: CASSPGSQLGTGFGNTEAFF